A single sample gave rise to the 19 T cell receptor beta chains below, sequenced in a study of T cell repertoires in cytomegalovirus infection. Each CDR3 protein gets one entry after TCRdb re-called the reads with MiXCR. The repertoire consists of some 700,000 distinct CDR3 sequences, with roughly 36% occurring once and the leading ten covering 2.5% to 3.5%. The source material was PBMCs. The source is a human donor in good health (CMV status not recorded). Some clones in this sample may be carry-over from other donors' samples.

The rearrangement links TRBV9 to TRBJ1-2; D uncertain. The V end was cut by 7 bases, the J end by 3 bases, with 13 bases between. Per germline, CDR1 SGDLS and CDR2 YYNGEE. CDR3 size: 13 residues. This chain's CDR3 is CASGEPSHYGYTF. The CDR3 DNA reads TGTGCCAGCGGAGAGCCATCCCACTATGGCTACACCTTC.

In its sample, this clonotype was seen many times. The gene calls are TRBV12-3 or TRBV12-4 and TRBJ2-7; D is possibly TRBD1 (5 bases). The V and J ends lost 5 bases and 2 bases respectively, with 7 bases between them. The CDR3 spans 12 residues. CDR3 region: CASSRRAYEQYF. The CDR3 coding sequence is TGTGCCAGCAGTCGCAGGGCCTACGAGCAGTACTTC.

The chain carries TRBV10-2 and TRBJ2-5; 8 bases fit TRBD2. V dropped 6 bases and J dropped 0; count of bases not matched to a gene: 6. Germline CDR1 is WSHSY and CDR2 is SAAADI. CDR3 size: 15 residues. DNA for the CDR3: TGCGCCAGCAGAGGTCCGGGGGGGAACCAAGAGACCCAGTACTTC. This translates into CASRGPGGNQETQYF.

At least ten counts were recorded for this clonotype. The rearrangement uses TRBV28 and TRBJ1-5; a possible D gene is TRBD1 (5 bases). The germline V and J ends were trimmed by 5 bases and 3 bases, with 8 bases remaining between them. This CDR3 is built from 13 residues. Germline V gives CDR1 MDHEN, CDR2 SYDVKM. CDR3 nucleotide sequence: TGTGCCAGCAGTCAGGGATTCAATCAGCCCCAGCATTTT. This codes for CASSQGFNQPQHF.

The V gene is TRBV19, the J gene TRBJ1-4, with TRBD1 identical over 11 bases. The CDR3 has 17 residues. Germline CDR1 reads LNHDA; CDR2 reads SQIVND (reference sequence). V gave up 5 bases and J gave up 2 bases; unmatched junction bases: 7. The CDR3 loop is CASSPWTGGMTNEKLFF. DNA for the CDR3: TGTGCCAGTAGTCCTTGGACAGGGGGCATGACTAATGAAAAACTGTTTTTT.

This clonotype was seen only once. The chain employs TRBV12-3 or TRBV12-4 and TRBJ1-1; D is undetermined. V was trimmed by 3 bases and J by 1 base, leaving 12 bases between them. This CDR3 has 15 residues. The CDR3 nucleotides are TGTGCCAGCAGTTTCCCGCGGACGGAGAACACTGAAGCTTTCTTT. Translating it yields CASSFPRTENTEAFF.

This clonotype was observed a few times. V usage is TRBV7-9 and J usage is TRBJ1-5; D is possibly TRBD1 (5 bases). V dropped 0 bases and J dropped 13 bases, with 13 bases sitting between them. CDR1 and CDR2 from the germline V gene are SEHNR and FQNEAQ (reference sequence). The length of the CDR3 is 13 residues. CDR3 bases: TGTGCCAGCAGCTTAGCGCAGGAGGGGCCGCAGCATTTT. It is translated as CASSLAQEGPQHF. Full variable domain (outside the CDR3, taken from reference TRBV7-9 and TRBJ1-5): DTGVSQNPRHKITKRGQNVTFRCDPISEHNRLYWYRQTLGQGPEFLTYFQNEAQLEKSRLLSDRFSAERPKGSFSTLEIQRTEQGDSAMYLCASSLAQEGPQHFGDGTRLSIL.

A few counts support this clonotype. This chain links TRBV7-8 with TRBJ1-6; D unresolved. V lost 5 bases and J 2 bases, leaving 7 bases between the germline ends. CDR1 is SGHVS, CDR2 FQNEAQ, per germline. This CDR3 has 14 amino acids. CDR3 protein: CASSPLPYNSPLHF. The DNA of the CDR3 is TGTGCCAGCAGCCCTCTCCCCTATAATTCACCCCTCCACTTT.

The genes are TRBV19 and TRBJ2-4; the match to TRBD2 covers 7 bases. CDR3 length equals 16 residues. Germline V gives CDR1 LNHDA, CDR2 SQIVND (reference sequence). Unmatched junction bases numbered 9, after V lost 6 bases and J lost 1 base. Here the CDR3 DNA reads TGTGCCAGTAGCCTCGGACTAGGCATGGCCAAAAACATTCAGTACTTC. Protein sequence: CASSLGLGMAKNIQYF. The whole variable domain, remainder taken from reference TRBV19 and TRBJ2-4, is DGGITQSPKYLFRKEGQNVTLSCEQNLNHDAMYWYRQDPGQGLRLIYYSQIVNDFQKGDIAEGYSVSREKKESFPLTVTSAQKNPTAFYLCASSLGLGMAKNIQYFGAGTRLSVL.

V and J are TRBV4-1 and TRBJ2-5; possibly TRBD2 for D (6 bases). The V gene's germline CDR1 is MGHRA and CDR2 YSYEKL. With 0 bases removed from V and 4 bases from J, the gap between germline ends came to 18 bases. The CDR3 sequence is 17 residues long. As DNA, the CDR3 is TGCGCCAGCAGCCAAGATAGCTGGAGGGGTGCACTAGAGACCCAGTACTTC. Protein: CASSQDSWRGALETQYF.

The chain links TRBV7-9 to TRBJ1-5; 7 bases match TRBD1. CDR1 is SEHNR, CDR2 FQNEAQ, per germline (reference sequence). This CDR3 comprises 14 residues. V shed 1 base, J shed 6 bases, and the junction held 3 bases outside the gene matches. This CDR3 is CASSLEGQLQPQHF. CDR3 coding DNA: TGTGCCAGCAGCTTAGAGGGACAGCTTCAGCCCCAGCATTTT.

The chain uses TRBV29-1 and TRBJ2-3; no definite D call. The V gene lost 4 bases and the J gene lost 6 bases, with 11 bases spanning the gap. CDR1 and CDR2 (germline): SQVTM, ANQGSEA. The CDR3 runs 12 residues. The CDR3 DNA follows: TGCAGCGTTGTACAAGTAGGGGATACGCAGTATTTT. This sequence encodes CSVVQVGDTQYF.

The chain has TRBV4-2 and TRBJ1-1; D unclear. V was cut by 3 bases and J by 3 bases, with 5 bases left in between. Germline V lookup: CDR1 LGHNA, CDR2 YNFKEQ. The CDR3 length is 12 residues. The CDR3 bases are TGTGCCAGCAGCCACACCGACACTGAAGCTTTCTTT. Residues: CASSHTDTEAFF.

CDR3 amino acids: CASMLGTEAFF. In DNA, the CDR3 is TGTGCCAGCATGTTAGGCACTGAAGCTTTCTTT. The chain is built from TRBV6-5 and TRBJ1-1; no clear D. Germline V lookup: CDR1 MNHEY, CDR2 SVGAGI. This CDR3 is built from 11 residues. Trimming shortened V by 7 bases and J by 4 bases, and 7 bases separated the two germline ends.

This clonotype was observed at least ten times. This chain joins TRBV7-3 and TRBJ2-3; a possible D gene is TRBD1 (6 bases). Looked up from germline, CDR1 is SGHTA and CDR2 is FQGTGA. The CDR3 covers 17 residues. V gave up 1 base and J gave up 5 bases, with 19 bases separating them. Here the CDR3 DNA reads TGTGCCAGCAGCTTAAGGGGGCAAAGGACATCAGGAGATACGCAGTATTTT. Its protein is CASSLRGQRTSGDTQYF.

The chain employs TRBV28 and TRBJ1-3, with 9 bases fitting TRBD1. The CDR3 totals 17 residues. Looked up from germline, CDR1 is MDHEN and CDR2 is SYDVKM. V lost 7 bases to trimming and J lost 5 bases; unmatched junction nucleotides: 15. The CDR3: CASTPNRGQGSRNTIYF. In nucleotides, the CDR3 is TGTGCCAGCACCCCGAACCGGGGACAGGGAAGTAGAAACACCATATATTTT.

This chain joins TRBV28 and TRBJ1-2, with TRBD1 identical over 7 bases. Germline values: CDR1 MDHEN, CDR2 SYDVKM. The J segment lost 4 bases and the V segment lost 6 bases, leaving 8 bases of the junction unmatched. CDR3 length: 14 residues. CDR3 nucleotide sequence: TGTGCCAGCAGGACAGGGATGGGGGGCTATGGCTACACCTTC. Residues: CASRTGMGGYGYTF.

Regarding this clonotype: The junction and the germline gene differ at one end; a read error may be behind it. This sequence joins TRBV6-5 and TRBJ1-4; 7 bases line up with TRBD1. CDR3 length equals 16 residues. CDR1 and CDR2 (germline): MNHEY, SVGAGI. CDR3 protein: CASSYVRRGLLEKMFF. CDR3 DNA sequence: TGTGCAAGCAGTTACGTACGGAGGGGGCTTTTGGAAAAAATGTTTTTT.

The chain uses TRBV2 and TRBJ1-2; D perhaps matches TRBD1 (5 bases). Trimming left V 2 bases short and J 5 bases short, with 12 bases between. The CDR3 totals 14 residues. The V gene's germline CDR1 is SNHLY and CDR2 FYNNEI. Here the CDR3 reads CASSEQGGAYGYTF. DNA of the CDR3: TGTGCCAGCAGTGAACAGGGTGGCGCATATGGCTACACCTTC.